This T cell receptor (beta chain) was profiled in a study of tumor-infiltrating lymphocytes in primary liver carcinoma. The tissue used was unsorted bulk material of about 19-33 mg. RNA and DNA were co-extracted from it with the AllPrep DNA/RNA mini kit. Priming with a constant-region primer yielded TCR beta cDNA from about 540 ng total RNA. Library construction for TCR beta comprised three nested multiplex PCR rounds performed with slightly modified ARM-PCR. The first two PCR rounds used TRBV1-TRBV30 primers with a Cbeta primer, roughly 10 cycles each. TCRdb re-derived calls from the multiplex PCR reads in MiXCR, one entry per CDR3 protein. The sample gives tens of thousands of distinct CDR3 sequences, approximately 82% of which show up once; around 40% is in the top ten. The CDR3 consists of 16 residues. V lost 4 bases and J lost 5; bases outside the gene matches: 11. Germline CDR1 reads SGHAT; CDR2 reads FQNNGV.

The sample comprised tumor-adjacent normal liver tissue. The sequence was obtained from a woman aged 30 to 39 with primary liver carcinoma and hepatitis B virus infection. The chain joins TRBV11-2 to TRBJ2-1; 7 bases align to TRBD2. The CDR3 DNA follows: TGTGCCAGCAGCTGGGGGGAACTAGCGTTGAACAATGAGCAGTTCTTC. Its translation: CASSWGELALNNEQFF.